This T cell receptor beta chain is from a study of T-cell reconstitution after alpha-beta-depleted transplantation in children. Study-wide points: T-cell counts and diversity were attributed mostly to newly produced T cells one year after transplant. The study reportedly traced alpha-beta T cells about two months after transplant to several hundred expanded graft clones. After transplant, high TCRbeta diversity at day 60 in some patients arose from surviving recipient T cells and thymic progenitors.

This clonotype was picked up many times. The antigen remains unidentified. Researchers prepared the TCRbeta library using unique molecular identifiers, the study reports. MiXCR, applied by TCRdb to the PCR reads, yields one record per CDR3 protein. The sample has tens of thousands of distinct CDR3 sequences, 4.9% seen once. CDR1 SGHTA and CDR2 FQGNSA come from the germline V gene. V was pared by 4 bases and J by 1 base, with 14 bases between. The CDR3 spans 15 residues. The chain carries TRBV7-2 and TRBJ2-7; D unclear. Source: PBMCs, mostly from graft donor cells, taken 180 days after TCRalphabeta/CD19-depleted stem cell transplant. This receptor was taken from a boy in the first two years of life who had a stem cell transplant for acute myeloid leukemia, so the T cells may come from the graft donor. The CDR3 DNA follows: TGTGCCAGCAGCTCCCTGGGCGATCCTTCCTACGAGCAGTACTTC. Protein: CASSSLGDPSYEQYF.